This TCR beta chain was retrieved from a study of cytomegalovirus exposure and HLA in healthy donors. CDR1 is SGDLS and CDR2 is YYNGEE in the germline V gene. Between the trimmed V and J ends, which lost 0 bases and 0 bases, there was a span of 8 bases. The CDR3 has 15 amino acids. Vbeta (60) and Jbeta (13) primers were used in the PCR. Some clones are missing from TCRdb's copy, which holds only in-frame ones; the method was immunoSEQ multiplex PCR. Recorded for this sample: more than 130,000 clones. The clonotype comes from a man aged 35 to 55 in good health and CMV-seronegative. Sequencing input: PBMCs. V gene TRBV9 combines with J gene TRBJ2-3; D remains ambiguous. This CDR3 reads CASSVGPTSTDTQYF. The CDR3 DNA reads as TGTGCCAGCAGCGTAGGCCCAACTAGCACAGATACGCAGTATTTT.